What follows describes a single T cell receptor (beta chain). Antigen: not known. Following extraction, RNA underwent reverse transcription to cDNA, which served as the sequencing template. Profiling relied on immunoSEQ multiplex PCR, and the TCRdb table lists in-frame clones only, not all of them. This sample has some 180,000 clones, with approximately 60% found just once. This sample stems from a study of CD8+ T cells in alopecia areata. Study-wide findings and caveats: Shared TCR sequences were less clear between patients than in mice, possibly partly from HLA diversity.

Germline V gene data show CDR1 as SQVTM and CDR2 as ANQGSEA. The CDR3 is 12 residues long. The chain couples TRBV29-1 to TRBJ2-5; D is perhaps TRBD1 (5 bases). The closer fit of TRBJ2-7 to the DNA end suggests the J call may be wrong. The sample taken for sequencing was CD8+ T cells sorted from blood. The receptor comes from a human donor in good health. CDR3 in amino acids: CSVEQTDYEQYF. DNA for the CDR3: TGCAGCGTTGAGCAGACAGACTACGAGCAGTACTTC.